What follows are 13 T cell receptor beta chains derived from one specimen sequenced in a study of blood T cell repertoires in COVID-19. Here immunoSEQ multiplex PCR was the method, and the copy in TCRdb shows in-frame clones only, minus some. The table includes about 190,000 clones, around nine tenths detected once. Sequenced: peripheral blood. Every receptor here comes from a human donor in a cohort sampled during active COVID-19.

The V gene is TRBV3-1 (or the pseudogene TRBV3-2), the J gene TRBJ1-1; weak D call: TRBD1 (6 bases). V was cut by 0 bases and J by 1 base, with 12 bases left in between. Germline lookup yields CDR1 LGHDT and CDR2 YNNKEL (reference sequence). This CDR3 spans 16 amino acids. CDR3 in DNA: TGTGCCAGCAGCCAAGAGGTCCGGACAGAGAACACTGAAGCTTTCTTT. Its translation is CASSQEVRTENTEAFF.

The chain uses TRBV27 and TRBJ1-1; TRBD1 is a possible D gene (6 bases). The ends were cut back, 6 bases at V and 0 bases at J, with 11 bases in the middle. There are 14 residues in the CDR3. Looked up from germline, CDR1 is MNHEY and CDR2 is SMNVEV (reference sequence). CDR3: CASRLGTLNTEAFF. The CDR3 coding sequence is TGTGCCAGCAGGCTTGGGACATTGAACACTGAAGCTTTCTTT.

This chain links TRBV15 with TRBJ2-5, with 9 bases identical to TRBD1. Germline values: CDR1 LNHNV, CDR2 YYDKDF (reference sequence). V lost 3 bases to trimming and J lost 4 bases; unmatched junction nucleotides: 6. The CDR3 sequence is 15 residues long. Here the CDR3 reads CATSSQDRGGETQYF. For the CDR3, the DNA is TGTGCCACCAGCAGTCAAGACAGGGGGGGAGAGACCCAGTACTTC.

The rearrangement uses TRBV7-9 and TRBJ2-7, with 9 positions matching TRBD1. Germline V CDR1 and CDR2: SEHNR, FQNEAQ (reference sequence). The CDR3 totals 15 residues. V was clipped by 5 bases and J by 6 bases; unmatched bases: 11. DNA of the CDR3: TGTGCCAGCAGCCGGGTCGGGACAGGGATCCTCGAGCAGTACTTC. This codes for CASSRVGTGILEQYF.

The chain employs TRBV7-9 and TRBJ2-5; 14 nucleotides match TRBD2. The V segment lost 5 bases and the J segment 5 bases; nucleotides outside the gene matches: 4. CDR3 length: 15 amino acids. Germline V gene sequence: CDR1 SEHNR, CDR2 FQNEAQ (reference sequence). CDR3 residues: CASSLGLAGAETQYF. Written as DNA, the CDR3 is TGTGCCAGCAGCCTGGGACTAGCGGGGGCTGAGACCCAGTACTTC.

This chain connects TRBV30 to TRBJ2-1; 10 bases map to TRBD2. The CDR3 spans 15 residues. V lost 0 bases, J lost 8 bases, and 7 bases stayed unmatched. The germline V gene encodes CDR1 GTSNPN and CDR2 SVGIG (reference sequence). CDR3 sequence reads: CAWSVGSGGADEQFF. As DNA, the CDR3 is TGTGCCTGGAGTGTAGGGAGCGGGGGGGCGGATGAGCAGTTCTTC. The complete variable domain, with remaining parts taken from reference TRBV30 and TRBJ2-1, reads SQTIHQWPATLVQPVGSPLSLECTVEGTSNPNLYWYRQAAGRGLQLLFYSVGIGQISSEVPQNLSASRPQDRQFILSSKKLLLSDSGFYLCAWSVGSGGADEQFFGPGTRLTVL.

The chain employs TRBV6-5 and TRBJ1-5; 8 nucleotides line up with TRBD1. CDR3 length: 15 amino acids. J gave up 4 bases and V 6 bases, and 8 bases lay outside the gene matches. Germline CDR1 reads MNHEY; CDR2 reads SVGAGI. The CDR3 is CASRPGQGANQPQHF. CDR3 sequence (DNA): TGTGCCAGCAGACCCGGACAGGGTGCGAATCAGCCCCAGCATTTT.

This clone was seen a few times. The chain combines TRBV25-1 with TRBJ2-7, with D maybe TRBD1 (5 bases). Trimming took off 7 bases at V and 5 bases at J, with 15 bases between the two ends. The germline gives CDR1 MGHDK, CDR2 SYGVNS. This CDR3 comprises 13 residues. The CDR3 nucleotides read TGTGCCAGCACCGACAGTAGGTTGGACGAGCAGTACTTC. Its protein is CASTDSRLDEQYF.

The chain recombines TRBV6-2 or TRBV6-3 with TRBJ1-2; tentative D call: TRBD1 (6 bases). There are 15 residues in the CDR3. With 5 bases removed from V and 12 bases from J, the gap between germline ends came to 25 bases. CDR1 and CDR2 (germline): MNHEY, SVGEGT. CDR3 sequence reads: CASSRAGTLTYENTF. The CDR3 nucleotides read TGTGCCAGCAGTCGGGCCGGGACACTGACCTATGAGAACACCTTC.

This chain uses TRBV12-3 or TRBV12-4 with TRBJ2-7, with no clear D. V shed 0 bases and J shed 6 bases, with 6 bases lying between them. The CDR3 extends over 12 amino acids. The CDR3 loop is CASSLAQSEQYF. The CDR3 nucleotides are TGTGCCAGCAGTTTAGCACAGTCCGAGCAGTACTTC.

V usage is TRBV10-2 and J usage is TRBJ2-4, with 7 bases identical to TRBD1. Germline V gene sequence: CDR1 WSHSY, CDR2 SAAADI. This CDR3 has 15 amino acids. Unmatched junction bases numbered 5, after V lost 6 bases and J lost 0 bases. The CDR3 DNA reads as TGCGCCAGCAGGGGGACAGAACTAGCCAAAAACATTCAGTACTTC. Translated: CASRGTELAKNIQYF.

The chain links TRBV5-1 to TRBJ2-7; the match to TRBD1 covers 7 bases. Per the germline V gene, CDR1 is SGHRS and CDR2 is YFSETQ. V shed 3 bases and J 3 bases; nucleotides not matched to a gene: 9. The CDR3 sequence is 15 residues long. The CDR3 region is CASSSGDRPNYEQYF. The CDR3 DNA follows: TGCGCCAGCAGCTCCGGGGACAGACCGAACTACGAGCAGTACTTC.

V gene TRBV4-3 combines with J gene TRBJ2-3; 9 bases fit TRBD2. CDR3 length: 18 amino acids. Germline assignment: CDR1 LGHNA and CDR2 YSLEER. V shed 1 base and J 1 base; nucleotides not matched to a gene: 9. CDR3 nucleotide sequence: TGCGCCAGCAGCCAAGTACTAGCGGGCGGGATAGGCACAGATACGCAGTATTTT. Its translation is CASSQVLAGGIGTDTQYF.